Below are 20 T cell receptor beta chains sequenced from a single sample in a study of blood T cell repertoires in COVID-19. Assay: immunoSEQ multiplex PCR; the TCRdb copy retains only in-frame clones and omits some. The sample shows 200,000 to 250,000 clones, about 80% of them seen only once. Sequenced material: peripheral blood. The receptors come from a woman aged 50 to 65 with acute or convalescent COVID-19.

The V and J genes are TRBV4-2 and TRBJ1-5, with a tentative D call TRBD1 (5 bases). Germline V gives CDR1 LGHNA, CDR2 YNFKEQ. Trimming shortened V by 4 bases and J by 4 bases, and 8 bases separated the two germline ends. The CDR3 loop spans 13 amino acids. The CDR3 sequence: CASSRGHNQPQHF. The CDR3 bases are TGTGCCAGCAGCCGGGGCCATAATCAGCCCCAGCATTTT.

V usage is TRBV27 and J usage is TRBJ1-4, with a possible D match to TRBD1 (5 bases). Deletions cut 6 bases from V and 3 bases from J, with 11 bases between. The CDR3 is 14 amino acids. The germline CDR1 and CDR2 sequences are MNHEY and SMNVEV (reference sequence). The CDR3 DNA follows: TGTGCCAGCAGACCGCAGGGATCTAATGAAAAACTGTTTTTT. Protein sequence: CASRPQGSNEKLFF.

The CDR3 sequence is CASSLSTGPPNQPQHF. DNA of the CDR3: TGTGCCAGCAGCTTGAGTACAGGACCACCCAATCAGCCCCAGCATTTT. The genes are TRBV5-6 and TRBJ1-5, with D possibly TRBD1 on 5 matching bases. The CDR3 consists of 16 residues. Trimming cost V 1 base and J 3 bases, with 14 bases left between them. CDR1 SGHDT and CDR2 YYEEEE come from the germline V gene.

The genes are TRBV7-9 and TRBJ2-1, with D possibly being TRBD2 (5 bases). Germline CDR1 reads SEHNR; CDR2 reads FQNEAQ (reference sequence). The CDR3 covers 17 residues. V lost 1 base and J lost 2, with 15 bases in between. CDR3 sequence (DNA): TGTGCCAGCAGCTTAGTGTTCGAGGGAGAAACCTACAATGAGCAGTTCTTC. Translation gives CASSLVFEGETYNEQFF.

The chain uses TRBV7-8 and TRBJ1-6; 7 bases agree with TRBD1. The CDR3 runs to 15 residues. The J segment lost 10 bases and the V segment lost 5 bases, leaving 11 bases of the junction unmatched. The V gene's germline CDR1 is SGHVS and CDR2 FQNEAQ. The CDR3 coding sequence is TGTGCCAGCAGCACCGGACAGGACGATACCTCACCCCTCCACTTT. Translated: CASSTGQDDTSPLHF. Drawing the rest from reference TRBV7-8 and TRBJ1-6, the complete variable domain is GAGVSQSPRYKVAKRGQDVALRCDPISGHVSLFWYQQALGQGPEFLTYFQNEAQLDKSGLPSDRFFAERPEGSVSTLKIQRTQQEDSAVYLCASSTGQDDTSPLHFGNGTRLTVT.

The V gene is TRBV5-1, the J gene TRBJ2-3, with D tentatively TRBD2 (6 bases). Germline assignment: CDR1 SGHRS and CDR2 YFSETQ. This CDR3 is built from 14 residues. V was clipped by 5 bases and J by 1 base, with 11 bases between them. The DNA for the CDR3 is TGCGCCAGCAGGGAGGGTCCCGGCACAGATACGCAGTATTTT. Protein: CASREGPGTDTQYF.

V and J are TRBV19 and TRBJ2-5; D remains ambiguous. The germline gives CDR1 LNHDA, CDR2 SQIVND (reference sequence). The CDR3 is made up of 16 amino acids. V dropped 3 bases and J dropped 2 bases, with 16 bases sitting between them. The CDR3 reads CASSIRLGTVQETQYF. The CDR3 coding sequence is TGTGCCAGTAGTATCCGACTCGGTACCGTACAAGAGACCCAGTACTTC.

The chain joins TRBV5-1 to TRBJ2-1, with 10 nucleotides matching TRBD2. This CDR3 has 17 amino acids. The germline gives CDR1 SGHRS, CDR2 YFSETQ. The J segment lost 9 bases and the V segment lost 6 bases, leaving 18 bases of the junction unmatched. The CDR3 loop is CASTGLAGAEGQFEQFF. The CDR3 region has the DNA TGCGCCAGCACAGGCCTAGCGGGAGCCGAAGGTCAATTTGAGCAGTTCTTC.

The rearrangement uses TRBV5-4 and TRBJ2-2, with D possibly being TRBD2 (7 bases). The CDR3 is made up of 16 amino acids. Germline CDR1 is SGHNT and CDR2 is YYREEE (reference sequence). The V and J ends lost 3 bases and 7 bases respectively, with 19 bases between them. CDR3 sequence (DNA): TGTGCCAGCAGCTCCCAAGTGGCGGGGGCGAACGGGGAGCTGTTTTTT. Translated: CASSSQVAGANGELFF.

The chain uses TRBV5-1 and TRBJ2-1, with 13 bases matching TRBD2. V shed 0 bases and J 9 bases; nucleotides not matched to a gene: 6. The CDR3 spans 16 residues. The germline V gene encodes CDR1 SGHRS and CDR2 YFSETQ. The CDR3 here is CASSLAGTSGVSEQFF. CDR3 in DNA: TGCGCCAGCAGCTTGGCCGGGACTAGCGGGGTCAGTGAGCAGTTCTTC.

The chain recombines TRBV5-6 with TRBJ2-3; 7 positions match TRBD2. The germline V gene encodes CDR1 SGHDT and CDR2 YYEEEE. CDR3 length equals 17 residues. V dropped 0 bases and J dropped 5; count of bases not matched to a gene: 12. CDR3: CASSLDWGAGRGDTQYF. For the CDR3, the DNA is TGTGCCAGCAGCTTGGATTGGGGAGCGGGGCGGGGAGATACGCAGTATTTT.

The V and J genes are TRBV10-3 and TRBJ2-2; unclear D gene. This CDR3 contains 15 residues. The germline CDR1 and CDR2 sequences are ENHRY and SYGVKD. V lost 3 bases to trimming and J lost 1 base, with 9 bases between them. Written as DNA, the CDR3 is TGTGCCATCAGTGAAATACAGAAGAACACCGGGGAGCTGTTTTTT. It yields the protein CAISEIQKNTGELFF.

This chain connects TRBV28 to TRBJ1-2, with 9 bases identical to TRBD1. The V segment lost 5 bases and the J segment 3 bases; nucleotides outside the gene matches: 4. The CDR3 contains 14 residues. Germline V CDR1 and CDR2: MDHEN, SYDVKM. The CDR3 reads CASSEGQGYYGYTF. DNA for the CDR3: TGTGCCAGCAGTGAGGGACAGGGCTACTATGGCTACACCTTC.

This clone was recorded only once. This chain's CDR3 is CAISDYLEREQYF. CDR3 in DNA: TGTGCCATCAGTGATTATTTGGAGCGCGAGCAGTACTTC. The chain has TRBV10-3 and TRBJ2-7; D gene ambiguous. The CDR3 loop spans 13 amino acids. In germline, CDR1 is ENHRY, CDR2 SYGVKD. Trimming stripped 3 bases from V and 6 bases from J, with 12 bases between.

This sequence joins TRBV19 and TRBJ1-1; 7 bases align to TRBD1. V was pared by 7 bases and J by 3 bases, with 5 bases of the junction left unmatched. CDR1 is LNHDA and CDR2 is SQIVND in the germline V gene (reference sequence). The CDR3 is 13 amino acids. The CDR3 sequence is CASTTGAHTEAFF. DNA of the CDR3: TGTGCCAGTACCACAGGGGCGCACACTGAAGCTTTCTTT.

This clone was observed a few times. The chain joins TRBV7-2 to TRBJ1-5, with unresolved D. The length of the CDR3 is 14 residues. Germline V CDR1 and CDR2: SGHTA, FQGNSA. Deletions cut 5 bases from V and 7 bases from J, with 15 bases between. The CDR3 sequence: CASSAKTGGQPQHF. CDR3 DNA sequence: TGTGCCAGCAGCGCGAAAACTGGAGGGCAGCCCCAGCATTTT.

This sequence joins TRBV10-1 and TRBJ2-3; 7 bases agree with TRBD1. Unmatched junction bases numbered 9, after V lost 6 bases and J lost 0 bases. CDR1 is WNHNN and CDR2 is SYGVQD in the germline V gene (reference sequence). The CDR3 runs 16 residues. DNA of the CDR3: TGCGCCAGCAGGGCGACAGGGTCGGGTAGCACAGATACGCAGTATTTT. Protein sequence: CASRATGSGSTDTQYF.

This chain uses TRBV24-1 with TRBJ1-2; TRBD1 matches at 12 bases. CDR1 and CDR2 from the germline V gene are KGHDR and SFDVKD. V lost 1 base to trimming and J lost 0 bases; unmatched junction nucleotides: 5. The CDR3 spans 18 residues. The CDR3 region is CATSDLGTGGHTNYGYTF. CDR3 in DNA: TGTGCCACCAGTGATTTAGGGACAGGGGGCCATACTAACTATGGCTACACCTTC.

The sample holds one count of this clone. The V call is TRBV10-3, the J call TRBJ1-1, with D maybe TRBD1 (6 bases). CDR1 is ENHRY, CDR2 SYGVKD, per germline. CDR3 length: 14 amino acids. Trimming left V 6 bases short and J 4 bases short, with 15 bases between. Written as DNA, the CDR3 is TGTGCCATCAGGAGACAGGAGGACTCCACTGAAGCTTTCTTT. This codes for CAIRRQEDSTEAFF.

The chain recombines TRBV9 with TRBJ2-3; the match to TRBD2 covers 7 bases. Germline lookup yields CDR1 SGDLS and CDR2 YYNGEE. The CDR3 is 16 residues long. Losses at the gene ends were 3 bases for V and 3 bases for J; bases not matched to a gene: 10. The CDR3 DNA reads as TGTGCCAGCAGCGCCACCGCCAGCGGGGCTACAGATACGCAGTATTTT. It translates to CASSATASGATDTQYF.